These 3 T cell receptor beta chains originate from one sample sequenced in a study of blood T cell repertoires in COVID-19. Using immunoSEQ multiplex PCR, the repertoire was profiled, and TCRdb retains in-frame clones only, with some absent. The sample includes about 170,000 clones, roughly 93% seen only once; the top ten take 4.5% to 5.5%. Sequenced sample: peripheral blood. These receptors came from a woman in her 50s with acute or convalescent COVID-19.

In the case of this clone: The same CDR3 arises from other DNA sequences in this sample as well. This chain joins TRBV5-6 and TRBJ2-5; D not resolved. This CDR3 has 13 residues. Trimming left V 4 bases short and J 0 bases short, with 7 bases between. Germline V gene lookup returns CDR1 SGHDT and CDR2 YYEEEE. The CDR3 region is CASSLRYQETQYF. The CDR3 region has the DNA TGTGCCAGCAGCCTGAGATACCAAGAGACCCAGTACTTC.

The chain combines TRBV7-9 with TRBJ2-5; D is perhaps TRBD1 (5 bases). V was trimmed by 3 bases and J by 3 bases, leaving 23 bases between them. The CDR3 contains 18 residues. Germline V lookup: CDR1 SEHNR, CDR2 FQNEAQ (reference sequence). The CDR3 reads CASSLVGSGPEVKETQYF. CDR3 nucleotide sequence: TGTGCCAGCAGCTTGGTAGGGTCAGGGCCCGAAGTTAAAGAGACCCAGTACTTC.

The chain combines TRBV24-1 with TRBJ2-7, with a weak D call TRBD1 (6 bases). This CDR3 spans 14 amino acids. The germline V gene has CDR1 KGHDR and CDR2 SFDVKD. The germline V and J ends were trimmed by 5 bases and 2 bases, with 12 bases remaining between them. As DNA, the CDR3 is TGTGCCACCAGTGGGAATGGACAGCCCTACGAGCAGTACTTC. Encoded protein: CATSGNGQPYEQYF.